This T cell receptor beta chain appears in the sequencing data of a study of tumor-infiltrating lymphocytes in oesophageal squamous cell carcinoma. TCRdb ran MiXCR on the PCR reads and lists one entry per CDR3 protein. Here the sample spans under 20,000 distinct CDR3 sequences, around 51% being singletons. Germline CDR1 is KGHDR and CDR2 is SFDVKD. The ends were cut back, 0 bases at V and 8 bases at J, with 8 bases in the middle. The CDR3 is made up of 13 amino acids. The sample taken for sequencing was esophageal tumor tissue. The TCR comes from a female donor with esophageal squamous cell carcinoma. The chain is built from TRBV24-1 and TRBJ2-3; the D is unclear. CDR3 bases: TGTGCCACCAGTGATTTGGCCTACGGTACGCAGTATTTT. Translating gives CATSDLAYGTQYF.